One and the same sample provided the 18 T cell receptor beta chains below, sequenced in a study of control samples from healthy donors and cancer patients. The repertoire was sequenced with immunoSEQ multiplex PCR; TCRdb's copy has only in-frame clones and lacks some. The table shows tens of thousands of clones, with roughly 89% occurring only once. The sample consisted of PBMCs. The receptors come from an older woman with head and neck cancer.

The CDR3 here is CASRHRAGGGRTTNEKLFF. The CDR3 nucleotides read TGTGCCAGCAGGCATAGGGCAGGGGGCGGTCGTACGACTAATGAAAAACTGTTTTTT. The chain carries TRBV3-1 (or the pseudogene TRBV3-2) and TRBJ1-4, with 8 bases fitting TRBD1. Germline V gene lookup returns CDR1 LGHDT and CDR2 YNNKEL (reference sequence). J lost 2 bases, V lost 6 bases, and 17 bases had no gene match. The length of the CDR3 is 19 residues.

The chain carries TRBV30 and TRBJ1-6, with D uncertain. CDR1 and CDR2 from the germline V gene are GTSNPN and SVGIG (reference sequence). Trimming left V 3 bases short and J 8 bases short, with 11 bases between. The CDR3 is made up of 13 amino acids. CDR3 loop: CAWRNRNDSPLHF. As DNA, the CDR3 is TGTGCCTGGAGAAACAGAAATGATTCACCCCTCCACTTT. Combining the CDR3 with reference TRBV30 and TRBJ1-6 gives the whole variable domain SQTIHQWPATLVQPVGSPLSLECTVEGTSNPNLYWYRQAAGRGLQLLFYSVGIGQISSEVPQNLSASRPQDRQFILSSKKLLLSDSGFYLCAWRNRNDSPLHFGNGTRLTVT.

The V and J genes are TRBV15 and TRBJ1-1; D gene ambiguous. Trimming pared 6 bases from V and 3 bases from J, leaving 5 bases between. The CDR3 extends over 11 amino acids. Per germline, CDR1 LNHNV and CDR2 YYDKDF (reference sequence). The CDR3 DNA is TGTGCCACCAGTCACTACACTGAAGCTTTCTTT. This gives the protein CATSHYTEAFF.

This rearrangement joins TRBV28 to TRBJ1-4; no clear D gene. Trimming stripped 2 bases from V and 7 bases from J, with 11 bases between. Germline V CDR1 and CDR2: MDHEN, SYDVKM. The CDR3 runs 14 residues. CDR3 sequence: CASSLGGLTEKLFF. In nucleotides, the CDR3 is TGTGCCAGCAGTTTAGGAGGCCTAACTGAAAAACTGTTTTTT.

Here the CDR3 reads CASTTAARGPSYGYTF. The CDR3 region has the DNA TGTGCCAGCACCACTGCCGCGAGAGGGCCCAGCTATGGCTACACCTTC. This chain joins TRBV13 and TRBJ1-2; D ambiguous. Trimming shortened V by 7 bases and J by 4 bases, and 22 bases separated the two germline ends. The CDR3 has 16 residues. Germline CDR1 reads PRHDT; CDR2 reads FYEKMQ (reference sequence).

This clone is a singleton in its sample. The V gene is TRBV19, the J gene TRBJ2-5; 7 bases agree with TRBD2. Germline loops: CDR1 LNHDA, CDR2 SQIVND (reference sequence). The V segment lost 3 bases and the J segment 4 bases; nucleotides outside the gene matches: 5. There are 14 residues in the CDR3. In DNA, the CDR3 is TGTGCCAGTAGTATTGGGGGGGACCCAGAGACCCAGTACTTC. Protein sequence: CASSIGGDPETQYF. The full variable domain, its missing parts supplied by reference TRBV19 and TRBJ2-5, is DGGITQSPKYLFRKEGQNVTLSCEQNLNHDAMYWYRQDPGQGLRLIYYSQIVNDFQKGDIAEGYSVSREKKESFPLTVTSAQKNPTAFYLCASSIGGDPETQYFGPGTRLLVL.

The V gene is TRBV30, the J gene TRBJ2-4; TRBD2 aligns across 8 bases. CDR3 length equals 17 residues. Germline-derived CDR1 and CDR2 are GTSNPN and SVGIG (reference sequence). V shed 4 bases and J 0 bases; nucleotides not matched to a gene: 11. CDR3 in DNA: TGTGCCTGGAACGGGGGGGCTCTCCCACTAGCCAAAAACATTCAGTACTTC. This encodes CAWNGGALPLAKNIQYF.

V and J are TRBV19 and TRBJ1-2; no definite D call. From germline, CDR1 is LNHDA and CDR2 SQIVND (reference sequence). The CDR3 is 13 residues long. Between the trimmed V and J ends, which lost 4 bases and 4 bases, there was a span of 10 bases. The CDR3 DNA follows: TGTGCCAGTAGTACGGACGGTATCTATGGCTACACCTTC. This codes for CASSTDGIYGYTF. Variable domain in full (rest from reference TRBV19 and TRBJ1-2): DGGITQSPKYLFRKEGQNVTLSCEQNLNHDAMYWYRQDPGQGLRLIYYSQIVNDFQKGDIAEGYSVSREKKESFPLTVTSAQKNPTAFYLCASSTDGIYGYTFGSGTRLTVV.

The rearrangement links TRBV11-2 to TRBJ2-2; a weak D match, TRBD2 (6 bases). Germline V gives CDR1 SGHAT, CDR2 FQNNGV. V was clipped by 5 bases and J by 5 bases, with 9 bases between them. The length of the CDR3 is 13 residues. CDR3 amino acids: CASSLSGTGELFF. In DNA form, the CDR3 reads TGTGCCAGCAGCCTTAGCGGAACCGGGGAGCTGTTTTTT.

This chain joins TRBV21-1 and TRBJ2-2; no DNA check was done on the table's D call, TRBD1. TRBV21-1 is given as a pseudogene. The CDR3 length is 17 residues. The CDR3, as DNA: TGTGCCAGCAGCAAGAGAACAGGGGGAGGGTGTACCGGGGAGCTGTTTTTT. As protein: CASSKRTGGGCTGELFF.

The chain is built from TRBV7-2 and TRBJ2-7, with 12 bases fitting TRBD2. Germline V gene sequence: CDR1 SGHTA, CDR2 FQGNSA. The CDR3 contains 14 residues. The trim removed 5 bases at V and 8 bases at J, leaving 7 bases unmatched. CDR3 region: CASSAGLAGLQQYF. Written as DNA, the CDR3 is TGTGCCAGCAGCGCCGGACTAGCGGGATTACAGCAGTACTTC. The variable domain in full, with the rest retrieved from reference TRBV7-2 and TRBJ2-7, is GAGVSQSPSNKVTEKGKDVELRCDPISGHTALYWYRQSLGQGLEFLIYFQGNSAPDKSGLPSDRFSAERTGGSVSTLTIQRTQQEDSAVYLCASSAGLAGLQQYFGPGTRLTVT.

CDR3 amino acids: CASSPVGRGIGDNEQFF. As DNA, the CDR3 is TGTGCCAGCTCACCAGTTGGGCGGGGCATAGGAGACAATGAGCAGTTCTTC. The genes are TRBV18 and TRBJ2-1, with D tentatively TRBD2 (6 bases). Germline V gene sequence: CDR1 KGHSH, CDR2 LQKENI. There are 17 residues in the CDR3. With 2 bases removed from V and 5 bases from J, the gap between germline ends came to 19 bases.

Note on this clone: In the same sample, other DNA sequences code for this CDR3. J is TRBJ2-3 and V is TRBV5-1; 9 nucleotides line up with TRBD2. The CDR3 is 17 residues long. Germline values: CDR1 SGHRS, CDR2 YFSETQ. Unmatched junction bases numbered 11, after V lost 4 bases and J lost 2 bases. The CDR3 loop is CASSLEGLAGFTDTQYF. Written as DNA, the CDR3 is TGCGCCAGCAGCCTTGAGGGGCTAGCGGGGTTCACAGATACGCAGTATTTT.

This clone was recorded once. The chain has TRBV5-6 and TRBJ1-1; D is uncertain. This CDR3 spans 15 amino acids. Germline V gene sequence: CDR1 SGHDT, CDR2 YYEEEE. V lost 0 bases and J lost 0, with 9 bases in between. The CDR3 spells CASSLVGGLNTEAFF. The DNA for the CDR3 is TGTGCCAGCAGCTTGGTCGGCGGCCTGAACACTGAAGCTTTCTTT.

V gene TRBV10-1 combines with J gene TRBJ2-7; D ambiguous. The CDR3 totals 13 residues. From germline, CDR1 is WNHNN and CDR2 SYGVQD (reference sequence). V lost 2 bases to trimming and J lost 3 bases, with 8 bases between them. The CDR3 coding sequence is TGCGCCAGCAGTGAGACTCGTCTCTACGAGCAGTACTTC. Translated: CASSETRLYEQYF.

This clone was detected once. The gene calls are TRBV14 and TRBJ2-1; TRBD2 matches at 7 bases. Germline CDR1 is SGHDN and CDR2 is FVKESK. The V gene end was trimmed by 1 base and the J gene end by 16 bases; junction bases not matched to a gene: 7. The CDR3 is 12 residues long. The CDR3 spells CASSQASGMVFF. The CDR3 bases are TGTGCCAGCAGCCAAGCGAGCGGGATGGTATTCTTC.

The V gene is TRBV19, the J gene TRBJ1-4; D not certain. This CDR3 is built from 16 residues. The germline V and J ends were trimmed by 5 bases and 0 bases, with 13 bases remaining between them. Germline CDR1 is LNHDA and CDR2 is SQIVND (reference sequence). The CDR3 nucleotides are TGTGCCAGTAGTTCGAAAACGGACGCAACTAATGAAAAACTGTTTTTT. Translated: CASSSKTDATNEKLFF. Full variable domain (outside the CDR3, taken from reference TRBV19 and TRBJ1-4): DGGITQSPKYLFRKEGQNVTLSCEQNLNHDAMYWYRQDPGQGLRLIYYSQIVNDFQKGDIAEGYSVSREKKESFPLTVTSAQKNPTAFYLCASSSKTDATNEKLFFGSGTQLSVL.

This clone was counted only a few times. The chain has TRBV2 and TRBJ1-1; no clear D. Germline lookup yields CDR1 SNHLY and CDR2 FYNNEI. The CDR3 covers 11 residues. The V gene lost 8 bases and the J gene lost 5 bases, with 9 bases spanning the gap. The CDR3 sequence is CASREGTEAFF. CDR3 nucleotide sequence: TGTGCCAGCCGGGAAGGAACTGAAGCTTTCTTT.